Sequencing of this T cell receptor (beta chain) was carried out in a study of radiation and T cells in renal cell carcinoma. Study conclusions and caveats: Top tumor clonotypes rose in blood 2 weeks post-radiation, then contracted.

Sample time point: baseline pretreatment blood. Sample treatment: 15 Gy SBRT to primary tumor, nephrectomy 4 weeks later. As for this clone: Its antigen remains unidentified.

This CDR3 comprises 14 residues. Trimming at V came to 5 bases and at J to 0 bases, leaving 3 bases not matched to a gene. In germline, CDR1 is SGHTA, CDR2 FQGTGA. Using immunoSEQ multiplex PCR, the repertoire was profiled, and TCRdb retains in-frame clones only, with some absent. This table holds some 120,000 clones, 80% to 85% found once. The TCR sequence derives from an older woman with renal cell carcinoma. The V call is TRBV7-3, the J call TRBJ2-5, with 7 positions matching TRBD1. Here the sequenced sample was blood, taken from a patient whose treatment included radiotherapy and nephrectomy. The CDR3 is CASSPTGNQETQYF. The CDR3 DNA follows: TGTGCCAGCAGCCCGACAGGGAACCAAGAGACCCAGTACTTC. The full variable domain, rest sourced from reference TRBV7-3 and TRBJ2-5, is GAGVSQTPSNKVTEKGKYVELRCDPISGHTALYWYRQSLGQGPEFLIYFQGTGAADDSGLPNDRFFAVRPEGSVSTLKIQRTERGDSAVYLCASSPTGNQETQYFGPGTRLLVL.